The 8 T cell receptor beta chains given below trace back to one sample, sequenced in a study of T cell responses to AZD1222 COVID-19 vaccine (dated by TCRdb to about 2021). The library was prepared using the immunoSEQ multiplex PCR assay. What TCRdb holds here is the immuneACCESS table cut down to in-frame rearrangements. Part of the clones is not present; checked against another copy, under half of the missing clones reflect an unresolved V gene, and the others are unexplained. In all, the sample holds roughly 110,000 clones, and roughly 91% of those were seen once. 7% to 9% of the sample belongs to the ten largest clones. Interpreted using the paper, the time point label stands for: about 28 days (+/-7) after the second vaccine dose. The sample consisted of peripheral blood, taken 28 days after the second AZD1222 dose. These receptors were taken from an adult who received the AZD1222 COVID-19 vaccine.

In the case of this clone: A junction end diverges from the germline sequence, so it may reflect a read error. This chain connects TRBV7-7 to TRBJ1-1; tentatively, D is TRBD1 (6 bases). Germline CDR1 and CDR2: SSHAT and FNYEAQ (reference sequence). There are 13 residues in the CDR3. CDR3 sequence (DNA): TGTGCTAGCAGCCAACGCAGGGGTACTGAAGCTTTCTTT. Translation: CASSQRRGTEAFF.

This chain uses TRBV6-2 or TRBV6-3 with TRBJ2-3; either TRBD1 or TRBD2 may supply D (6 bases each). V was cut by 0 bases and J by 2 bases, with 18 bases left in between. Germline V lookup: CDR1 MNHEY, CDR2 SVGEGT. The CDR3 is made up of 18 amino acids. DNA of the CDR3: TGTGCCAGCAGTTACTCGACCTGGGGGGACACGCACACAGATACGCAGTATTTT. Protein product: CASSYSTWGDTHTDTQYF.

This chain joins TRBV7-9 and TRBJ2-7; TRBD1 matches at 7 bases. Germline loops: CDR1 SEHNR, CDR2 FQNEAQ (reference sequence). J gave up 5 bases and V 5 bases, and 3 bases lay outside the gene matches. The CDR3 consists of 12 residues. The DNA for the CDR3 is TGTGCCAGCAGCCAGACAGGGAACGAGCAGTACTTC. It codes for CASSQTGNEQYF.

V usage is TRBV6-2 or TRBV6-3 and J usage is TRBJ1-1, with 8 bases lining up with TRBD1. The CDR3 has 19 amino acids. The J segment lost 4 bases and the V segment lost 2 bases, leaving 18 bases of the junction unmatched. Germline loops: CDR1 MNHEY, CDR2 SVGEGT. The CDR3 reads CASSYPDRASLIRGTEAFF. For the CDR3, the DNA is TGTGCCAGCAGTTACCCGGACAGGGCATCATTGATCAGGGGCACTGAAGCTTTCTTT.

The CDR3 here is CASSREPHGTKTYEQYF. CDR3 nucleotide sequence: TGTGCCAGCAGCCGCGAGCCCCACGGGACCAAGACCTACGAGCAGTACTTC. The J gene is TRBJ2-7, the V gene TRBV7-2; possibly TRBD1 or TRBD2 for D (5 bases each). CDR1 is SGHTA, CDR2 FQGNSA, per germline. V was trimmed by 5 bases and J by 2 bases, leaving 22 bases between them. CDR3 size: 17 residues. Variable domain in full (rest from reference TRBV7-2 and TRBJ2-7): GAGVSQSPSNKVTEKGKDVELRCDPISGHTALYWYRQSLGQGLEFLIYFQGNSAPDKSGLPSDRFSAERTGGSVSTLTIQRTQQEDSAVYLCASSREPHGTKTYEQYFGPGTRLTVT.

The chain employs TRBV19 and TRBJ2-2; 9 bases are shared with TRBD1. The ends lost 4 bases at V and 1 base at J; junction bases unmatched: 7. The CDR3 extends over 17 amino acids. Per the germline V gene, CDR1 is LNHDA and CDR2 is SQIVND (reference sequence). The CDR3 is CASSTLGQGRNTGELFF. The DNA of the CDR3 is TGTGCCAGTAGTACCCTCGGACAGGGGAGGAACACCGGGGAGCTGTTTTTT. Full variable domain (rest looked up from reference TRBV19 and TRBJ2-2): DGGITQSPKYLFRKEGQNVTLSCEQNLNHDAMYWYRQDPGQGLRLIYYSQIVNDFQKGDIAEGYSVSREKKESFPLTVTSAQKNPTAFYLCASSTLGQGRNTGELFFGEGSRLTVL.

This clone turned up a few times. The CDR3 protein is CASSYRDNTEAFF. For the CDR3, the DNA is TGTGCCAGCAGTTACCGGGACAACACTGAAGCTTTCTTT. The rearrangement joins TRBV6-2 or TRBV6-3 to TRBJ1-1; weak D call: TRBD1 (5 bases). Per germline, CDR1 MNHEY and CDR2 SVGEGT. Trimming took off 2 bases at V and 2 bases at J, with 6 bases between the two ends. The CDR3 extends over 13 amino acids.

This chain links TRBV7-2 with TRBJ1-2; no clear D. Trimming stripped 1 base from V and 7 bases from J, with 7 bases between. The CDR3 is 12 amino acids. Germline values: CDR1 SGHTA, CDR2 FQGNSA. The CDR3 is CASSLDRTGYTF. The CDR3 nucleotides read TGTGCCAGCAGCTTAGATAGGACTGGCTACACCTTC.